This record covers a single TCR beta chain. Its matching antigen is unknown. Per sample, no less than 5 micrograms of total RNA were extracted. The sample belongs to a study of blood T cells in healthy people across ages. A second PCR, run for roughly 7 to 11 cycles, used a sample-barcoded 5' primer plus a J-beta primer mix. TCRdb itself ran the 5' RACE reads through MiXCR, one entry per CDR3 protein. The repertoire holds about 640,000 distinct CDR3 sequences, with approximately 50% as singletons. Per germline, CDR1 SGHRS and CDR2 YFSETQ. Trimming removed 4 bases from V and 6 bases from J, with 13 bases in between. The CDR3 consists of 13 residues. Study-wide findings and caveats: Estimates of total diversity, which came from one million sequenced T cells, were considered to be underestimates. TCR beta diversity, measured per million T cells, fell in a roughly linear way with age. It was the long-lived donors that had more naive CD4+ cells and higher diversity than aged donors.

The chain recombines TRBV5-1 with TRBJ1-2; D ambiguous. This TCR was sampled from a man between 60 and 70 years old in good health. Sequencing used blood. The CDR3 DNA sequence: TGCGCCAGCAGCACCGCTCCCGGGGATGGCTACACCTTC. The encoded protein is CASSTAPGDGYTF.